The 12 T cell receptor beta chains given below trace back to one sample, sequenced in a study of Ad26.COV2.S vaccination and SARS-CoV-2 variants. TCRdb keeps only in-frame clones here, not all; method: immunoSEQ multiplex PCR. The repertoire holds 150,000 to 200,000 clones, with 70% to 90% as singletons. This material consisted of peripheral blood, taken after recovery from COVID-19. These receptor sequences come from a human donor who had recovered from COVID-19.

The CDR3 DNA follows: TGCGCCAGCAGCTTGATTACCACCACTGAAGCTTTCTTT. Translating gives CASSLITTTEAFF. The chain recombines TRBV5-1 with TRBJ1-1, with no clear D. The CDR3 runs to 13 residues. The V gene's germline CDR1 is SGHRS and CDR2 YFSETQ. The V end lost 1 base, the J end lost 4 bases, and 8 bases lay between the germline ends.

V is TRBV6-1 and J is TRBJ1-2; 7 bases align to TRBD1. The CDR3 covers 18 residues. Germline V gene sequence: CDR1 MNHNS, CDR2 SASEGT. V was clipped by 0 bases and J by 4 bases; unmatched bases: 14. The CDR3 nucleotides read TGTGCCAGCAGTGAAGCGCGCCTGGGTTCGACAGGGCGCTATGGCTACACCTTC. It codes for CASSEARLGSTGRYGYTF.

There are a few counts of this clone. This sequence joins TRBV29-1 and TRBJ1-1; tentatively, D is TRBD1 (6 bases). Germline CDR1 is SQVTM and CDR2 is ANQGSEA. Trimming stripped 4 bases from V and 1 base from J, with 16 bases between. The CDR3 is 15 amino acids. CDR3 nucleotides: TGCAGCGTTGCCCCCTGGGACATCCGGAACACTGAAGCTTTCTTT. As protein: CSVAPWDIRNTEAFF. The full variable domain, its missing parts supplied by reference TRBV29-1 and TRBJ1-1, is SAVISQKPSRDICQRGTSLTIQCQVDSQVTMMFWYRQQPGQSLTLIATANQGSEATYESGFVIDKFPISRPNLTFSTLTVSNMSPEDSSIYLCSVAPWDIRNTEAFFGQGTRLTVV.

This clone was counted once. J is TRBJ1-2 and V is TRBV5-4; D call uncertain. The V end was cut by 4 bases, the J end by 4 bases, with 14 bases between. There are 14 residues in the CDR3. Looked up from germline, CDR1 is SGHNT and CDR2 is YYREEE (reference sequence). The CDR3 reads CASSLFPPLYGYTF. The CDR3, as DNA: TGTGCCAGCAGCCTCTTTCCTCCCCTCTATGGCTACACCTTC.

The V and J genes are TRBV19 and TRBJ2-6; TRBD1 is a possible D gene (6 bases). The V gene lost 3 bases and the J gene lost 0 bases, with 15 bases spanning the gap. There are 18 residues in the CDR3. Germline V CDR1 and CDR2: LNHDA, SQIVND (reference sequence). DNA of the CDR3: TGTGCCAGTAGTATTGTGGGGGCAGGCCTCTCTGGGGCCAACGTCCTGACTTTC. Translating it yields CASSIVGAGLSGANVLTF.

The genes are TRBV24-1 and TRBJ2-1; tentatively, D is TRBD2 (6 bases). This CDR3 is built from 15 residues. V was trimmed by 1 base and J by 4 bases, leaving 10 bases between them. Germline lookup yields CDR1 KGHDR and CDR2 SFDVKD. CDR3 amino acids: CATSDFPSEYNEQFF. CDR3 bases: TGTGCCACCAGTGATTTTCCTAGCGAGTACAATGAGCAGTTCTTC.

This clone was found a few times. The V gene is TRBV19, the J gene TRBJ1-6; unclear D gene. Trimming removed 6 bases from V and 5 bases from J, with 8 bases in between. This CDR3 is 13 amino acids long. Germline CDR1 LNHDA, CDR2 SQIVND (reference sequence). CDR3 loop: CASRPENNSPLHF. The CDR3 coding sequence is TGTGCCAGTAGACCGGAGAATAATTCACCCCTCCACTTT.

The chain couples TRBV5-5 to TRBJ2-7; 7 bases map to TRBD1. Germline loops: CDR1 SGHKS, CDR2 YYEKEE (reference sequence). The CDR3 loop spans 14 amino acids. V was pared by 2 bases and J by 7 bases, with 9 bases of the junction left unmatched. For the CDR3, the DNA is TGTGCCAGCAGCTTTTGGACAGGCCCTAGAGAGCAGTACTTC. This encodes CASSFWTGPREQYF.

The chain recombines TRBV5-1 with TRBJ1-5; tentatively, D is TRBD1 (6 bases). Per germline, CDR1 SGHRS and CDR2 YFSETQ. V lost 0 bases and J 1 base, leaving 11 bases between the germline ends. The CDR3 is made up of 16 amino acids. CDR3 region: CASSLVGGASNQPQHF. The CDR3, as DNA: TGCGCCAGCAGCTTGGTCGGGGGGGCAAGCAATCAGCCCCAGCATTTT.

V gene TRBV5-1 combines with J gene TRBJ1-3; D is unresolved. The germline CDR1 and CDR2 sequences are SGHRS and YFSETQ. Deletions cut 4 bases from V and 0 bases from J, with 11 bases between. The CDR3 covers 15 residues. The DNA of the CDR3 is TGCGCCAGCAGCCTGGGATCCGGCTCTGGAAACACCATATATTTT. As protein: CASSLGSGSGNTIYF.

The V gene is TRBV2, the J gene TRBJ2-1; D is unclear. The V gene's germline CDR1 is SNHLY and CDR2 FYNNEI. CDR3 size: 15 residues. V lost 0 bases, J lost 9 bases, and 15 bases lay in between. The CDR3 loop reads CASSEAGSSVGEQFF. The CDR3 nucleotides read TGTGCCAGCAGTGAAGCTGGTAGTTCGGTGGGTGAGCAGTTCTTC. Combining the CDR3 with reference TRBV2 and TRBJ2-1 gives the whole variable domain EPEVTQTPSHQVTQMGQEVILRCVPISNHLYFYWYRQILGQKVEFLVSFYNNEISEKSEIFDDQFSVERPDGSNFTLKIRSTKLEDSAMYFCASSEAGSSVGEQFFGPGTRLTVL.

The chain couples TRBV9 to TRBJ2-7, with 9 bases fitting TRBD1. The junction had 5 bases not matched to a gene; V was cut back by 3 bases and J by 1 base. The CDR3 totals 15 residues. CDR1 is SGDLS and CDR2 is YYNGEE in the germline V gene. The CDR3 bases are TGTGCCAGCAGCGCGGGGGACAGGGCATCCTACGAGCAGTACTTC. Encoded protein: CASSAGDRASYEQYF.